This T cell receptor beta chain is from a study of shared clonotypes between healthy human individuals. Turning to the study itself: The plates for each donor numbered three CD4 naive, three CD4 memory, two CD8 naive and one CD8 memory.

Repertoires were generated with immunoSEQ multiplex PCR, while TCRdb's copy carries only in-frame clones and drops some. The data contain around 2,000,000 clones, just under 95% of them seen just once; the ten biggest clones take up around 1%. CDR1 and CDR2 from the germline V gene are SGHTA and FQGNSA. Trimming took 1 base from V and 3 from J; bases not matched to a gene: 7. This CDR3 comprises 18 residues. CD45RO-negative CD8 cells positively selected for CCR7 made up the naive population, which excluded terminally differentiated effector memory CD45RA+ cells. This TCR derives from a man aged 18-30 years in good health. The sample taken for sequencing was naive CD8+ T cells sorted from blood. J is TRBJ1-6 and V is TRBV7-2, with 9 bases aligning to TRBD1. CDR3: CASSLVATGGYYNSPLHF. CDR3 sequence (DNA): TGTGCCAGCAGCTTAGTCGCGACAGGGGGGTACTATAATTCACCCCTCCACTTT.